The following is a TCR beta chain sequence with its context. The antigen remains unidentified. This table comes from immunoSEQ multiplex PCR, and its TCRdb copy is limited to in-frame clones, with some not included. The sample contains 2 million to 3 million clones, over 85% of which appear only once. This sample was taken from a study of shared clonotypes between healthy human individuals. Donors included only healthy HIV-negative adults lacking recent acute infections or vaccinations. Study-level findings and limits: Generally, estimated richness proved larger in naive subsets than it did in memory subsets.

The sequence derives from a man aged 18 to 30 in good health. Some clones in this sample may be carry-over from other donors' samples. Material: naive CD4+ T cells from PBMCs. Documented subset: CD45RA+ positively selected.

DNA of the CDR3: TGCGCCAGCAGTCCACGCCAGGGAATGGTAATGGGTGGCACAGATACGCAGTATTTT. Translation: CASSPRQGMVMGGTDTQYF. The chain recombines TRBV4-3 with TRBJ2-3; weak D call: TRBD1 (5 bases). Germline V gives CDR1 LGHNA, CDR2 YSLEER. V lost 6 bases to trimming and J lost 1 base, with 26 bases between them. The CDR3 length is 19 residues.